Described below is a single T cell receptor (beta chain) sequence and its context. As yet, its antigen is unknown. This sample is part of a study of a mutant IDH1 vaccine in newly diagnosed glioma. This CDR3 has 15 amino acids. The germline gives CDR1 GTSNPN, CDR2 SVGIG (reference sequence). V was clipped by 8 bases and J by 6 bases, with 23 bases between them. Time point given: week 35, safety follow-up. Vaccine doses each comprised 300 ug of mutant IDH1 20-mer peptide, with topical imiquimod. The astrocytomas were IDH1-mutant, ATRX-negative, and WHO grade 3 or 4. Some clones are missing from TCRdb's copy, which holds only in-frame ones; the method was immunoSEQ multiplex PCR. The sample records some 61,000 clones, less than 90% being singletons.

The sample consisted of PBMCs, taken from a glioma patient whose treatment included an IDH1 peptide vaccine. V and J are TRBV30 and TRBJ2-1; D is unresolved. The clonotype originates from a young man with glioma. CDR3 in amino acids: CAGNLVPQALNEQFF. The CDR3 DNA sequence: TGTGCCGGAAACCTTGTACCCCAAGCCCTCAATGAGCAGTTCTTC. Complete variable domain (other parts from reference TRBV30 and TRBJ2-1): SQTIHQWPATLVQPVGSPLSLECTVEGTSNPNLYWYRQAAGRGLQLLFYSVGIGQISSEVPQNLSASRPQDRQFILSSKKLLLSDSGFYLCAGNLVPQALNEQFFGPGTRLTVL.